This T cell receptor (beta chain) is drawn from a study of cytomegalovirus exposure and HLA in healthy donors (dated by TCRdb to the late 2010s). Background for the entire study: According to a later analysis, the roughly 120 validation repertoires were produced on the same platform as the 666 repertoires of the first cohort. The study aimed to test whether signatures of past pathogen exposure could be identified by cataloging public T cell receptors. A separate validation cohort of roughly 130 different subjects was used in addition to the roughly 700-subject first cohort. To predict cytomegalovirus infection status, the study brought together high-throughput TCR immunosequencing, statistical association of individual TCRs with disease status, and machine learning.

Library preparation used the immunoSEQ multiplex PCR assay. Processing in the source paper ran as follows. A statistical classification framework was developed to diagnose cytomegalovirus status using the catalog of TCR beta chain sequences. The source is immuneACCESS, and TCRdb retained only in-frame sequences with V and J called. Part of the clones is not carried over; for the studies checked, unresolved V genes explain less than half of this, and the remainder is unexplained. That table gives V, J and clone size, and the DNA gave D and trimming. Counted in this sample were more than 200,000 clones; roughly nine tenths of them appeared once. The top ten clonotypes cover approximately 12% of the sample. The donors belonged to the validation cohort of 90 to 150 subjects, which was separate from the approximately 700-subject first cohort. Comment on this clone: The antigen it recognizes is unknown. There are no base qualities to consult, and no much larger clone falls within one base.

Inclusive of the bounding cysteine and phenylalanine, the CDR3 is 15 residues long. The entry retains the CDR3 DNA only, 45 bases that are in frame from base 1. Trimming takes 2 bases off V and 0 bases off J; junction bases not matched to a gene: 4. CDR1 is given as GTSNPN and CDR2 as SVGIG, both from the germline V gene (reference sequence). Study-wide conclusions, independent of this receptor: All 110 or so repertoires were used to score co-occurrence in the validation cohort in a later analysis, because that analysis had no HLA typing for the cohort. Most TCR sequences were seen in very few donors, while some public TCRs were found in many individuals. The authors suggested that the approach could potentially be generalized to other disease states and immunological phenotypes. Subsequent analysis determined that TCRs grouped into clusters in the first cohort also showed a tendency toward co-occurrence across the 130 or so validation repertoires, and 94% of cluster scores exceeded 0. A total of roughly 160 TCR beta chains were listed by the study as associated with cytomegalovirus. In both the original and validation cohorts, the classifier was reported to diagnose cytomegalovirus status with high specificity and sensitivity. A few of the identified cytomegalovirus-associated TCR beta chains were confirmed in vitro to be specific for cytomegalovirus antigens.

This clonotype originated in a man aged 18 to 30 in good health and CMV-seropositive. The sample was PBMCs. The chain couples TRBV30 to TRBJ1-3; TRBD1 lines up with 7 middle nucleotides. The CDR3 protein sequence reads: CAWSRTGLSGNTIYF. The sequenced DNA: TGTGCCTGGAGTCGGACAGGTCTCTCTGGAAACACCATATATTTT.